Listed below are T cell receptor beta chains from one sample, sequenced in a study of neurological immune-mediated disorders. In TCRdb, the 5' RACE reads were re-called with MiXCR into one record per CDR3 protein. Among around 50,000 distinct CDR3 sequences listed, roughly 3.2% were seen once. Sequencing used PBMCs. All receptors come from a woman between 25 and 40 years old with multiple sclerosis. The CDR3 runs from the conserved cysteine through the conserved F or W. The D gene is left open where the match is weak. Rows may omit the clone size; those that give it use once, few, many or a size class.

TRBD1	14	TRBJ1-2	TRBV20-1	many	CSASDRGRDYGYTF	TGCAGTGCTAGCGACAGGGGGCGCGACTATGGCTACACCTTC
TRBD2	15	TRBJ2-3	TRBV6-1	many	CASSALSGGPDTQYF	TGTGCCAGCAGTGCCTTGAGCGGGGGGCCAGATACGCAGTATTTT
TRBD2	15	TRBJ2-7	TRBV5-1	many	CASSLSSGRKDEQYF	TGCGCCAGCAGCTTGAGTAGCGGGAGGAAAGACGAGCAGTACTTC
-	12	TRBJ2-5	TRBV10-3	many	CAISGTQETQYF	TGTGCCATCAGCGGGACACAAGAGACCCAGTACTTC
TRBD2	13	TRBJ2-4	TRBV7-2	many	CASSPTREALTSF	TGTGCCAGCAGCCCCACCCGGGAGGCCCTCACCAGCTTC
-	14	TRBJ2-4	TRBV20-1	many	CSASATGGTNIQYF	TGCAGTGCTAGTGCTACCGGGGGCACAAACATTCAGTACTTC
TRBD1	15	TRBJ2-1	TRBV20-1	many	CSAPPGQGLRNEQFF	TGCAGTGCTCCCCCAGGACAGGGGTTAAGGAATGAGCAGTTCTTC
TRBD1	16	TRBJ1-5	TRBV12-3/TRBV12-4	many	CASRAGTGRGNQPQNF	TGTGCCAGCAGAGCCGGGACAGGGAGGGGCAATCAGCCCCAGAATTTT
-	14	TRBJ2-7	TRBV28	many	CASSVLAQPYEQYF	TGTGCCAGCAGTGTCCTAGCGCAACCCTACGAGCAGTACTTC
-	12	TRBJ2-7	TRBV10-3	few	CAISESGLEQYF	TGTGCCATCAGTGAGTCGGGGTTGGAGCAGTACTTC
-	15	TRBJ2-5	TRBV5-1	many	CASSLAGGGQETQYF	TGCGCCAGCAGCTTGGCCGGGGGCGGACAAGAGACCCAGTACTTC
TRBD1	13	TRBJ2-4	TRBV18	many	CASSPTWTGGANF	TGTGCCAGCTCACCTACGTGGACAGGGGGAGCCAACTTC
-	16	TRBJ2-2	TRBV10-3	many	CAISESGDIITGELFF	TGTGCCATCAGTGAGTCGGGGGACATCATCACCGGGGAGCTGTTTTTT
TRBD1	14	TRBJ1-2	TRBV12-3/TRBV12-4	many	CASSPPGQGVGYTF	TGTGCCAGCAGTCCGCCGGGACAGGGGGTTGGCTACACCTTC
-	12	TRBJ2-5	TRBV7-8	many	CAVGRGAETQYF	TGTGCTGTCGGACGGGGAGCGGAGACCCAGTACTTC
-	14	TRBJ1-1	TRBV12-3/TRBV12-4	many	CASSLTRGNTEAFF	TGTGCCAGCAGTTTAACCAGGGGGAACACTGAAGCTTTCTTT
-	17	TRBJ1-4	TRBV6-1	many	CASSEGATALGNEKLFF	TGTGCCAGCAGCGAAGGGGCGACCGCCTTAGGAAATGAAAAACTGTTTTTT
-	14	TRBJ2-7	TRBV5-1	many	CASSLGQAAYEQYF	TGCGCCAGCAGCTTGGGCCAGGCAGCCTACGAGCAGTACTTC
-	15	TRBJ2-7	TRBV28	many	CASSPLGGDSYEQYF	TGTGCCAGCAGTCCCTTAGGGGGTGACTCCTACGAGCAGTACTTC
-	16	TRBJ2-2	TRBV6-2/TRBV6-3	many	CASSYNMAGITGELFF	TGTGCCAGCAGTTACAATATGGCCGGAATCACCGGGGAGCTGTTTTTT
TRBD1	14	TRBJ1-2	TRBV20-1	many	CSASGRGVPWGYTF	TGCAGTGCTTCCGGCAGGGGGGTCCCCTGGGGCTACACCTTC
-	14	TRBJ1-6	TRBV5-5	many	CASSLGGYNSPLHF	TGTGCCAGCAGCTTGGGGGGTTATAATTCACCCCTCCACTTT
-	14	TRBJ2-7	TRBV20-1	many	CSAHTRSLGGEQYF	TGCAGTGCCCATACACGCTCTCTGGGGGGAGAGCAGTACTTC
-	13	TRBJ1-1	TRBV12-3/TRBV12-4	many	CASSFIQGTEAFF	TGTGCCAGCAGTTTTATCCAGGGCACTGAAGCTTTCTTT
TRBD1	15	TRBJ2-3	TRBV7-3	many	CASSLTDRGTDTQYF	TGTGCCAGCAGCCTGACTGACAGGGGCACAGATACGCAGTATTTT
-	15	TRBJ1-2	TRBV27	many	CASSPIQGGFYGYTF	TGTGCCAGCAGTCCTATACAGGGAGGGTTCTATGGCTACACCTTC
TRBD1	13	TRBJ1-6	TRBV2	many	CASMGQGGSPLHF	TGTGCCAGCATGGGACAGGGCGGGTCACCCCTCCACTTT
-	14	TRBJ2-1	TRBV5-1	many	CASSWGVEGAEQFF	TGCGCCAGCAGCTGGGGGGTTGAAGGGGCGGAGCAGTTCTTC
-	15	TRBJ2-2	TRBV10-3	many	CATKVGAGNTGELFF	TGTGCCACCAAGGTCGGGGCGGGGAACACCGGGGAGCTGTTTTTT
-	14	TRBJ2-2	TRBV10-2	many	CAGSVGGNTGELFF	TGCGCCGGCTCTGTGGGGGGGAACACCGGGGAGCTGTTTTTT
TRBD2	15	TRBJ2-1	TRBV20-1	few	CSARLSGIRRNEQFF	TGCAGTGCTAGACTTAGCGGGATAAGGCGCAATGAGCAGTTCTTC
TRBD2	15	TRBJ2-2	TRBV7-3	many	CASSLDRTRRGELFF	TGTGCCAGCAGCTTAGATCGGACTAGAAGGGGGGAGCTGTTTTTT
-	13	TRBJ1-2	TRBV12-3/TRBV12-4	many	CASSFSGGYGYTF	TGTGCCAGCAGTTTCAGTGGAGGCTATGGCTACACCTTC
-	13	TRBJ2-1	TRBV5-1	many	CASSLEGRGEQFF	TGCGCCAGCAGCTTGGAGGGACGCGGTGAGCAGTTCTTC
-	17	TRBJ1-5	TRBV12-3/TRBV12-4	many	CASSLLEGNIGNQPQHF	TGTGCCAGCAGTTTGCTCGAAGGGAATATCGGCAATCAGCCCCAGCATTTT
-	13	TRBJ2-7	TRBV20-1	many	CSAKRGSQYEQYF	TGCAGTGCTAAGCGAGGATCACAATACGAGCAGTACTTC
-	13	TRBJ2-3	TRBV7-8	many	CASSLAHSDTQYF	TGTGCCAGCAGCTTAGCGCACTCCGATACGCAGTATTTT
-	14	TRBJ2-1	TRBV29-1	many	CSASSGLANNEQFF	TGCAGCGCCTCCTCGGGACTTGCGAACAATGAGCAGTTCTTC
-	17	TRBJ1-2	TRBV5-6	many	CASNQFQGAQSYYGYTF	TGTGCCAGCAACCAATTTCAGGGTGCCCAATCCTACTATGGCTACACCTTC
TRBD2	15	TRBJ2-5	TRBV20-1	many	CSAPVIAGGPGTQYF	TGCAGTGCCCCAGTGATAGCGGGAGGGCCTGGGACCCAGTACTTC
TRBD1	15	TRBJ1-1	TRBV7-8	many	CASRPGQITNTEAFF	TGTGCCAGCAGACCGGGACAGATCACGAACACTGAAGCTTTCTTT
-	11	TRBJ2-7	TRBV28	many	CASSPHYEQYF	TGTGCCAGCAGTCCCCACTACGAGCAGTACTTC
-	13	TRBJ2-2	TRBV4-1	many	CASSPEGSGGLFF	TGCGCCAGCAGCCCAGAGGGGAGCGGAGGGCTGTTTTTT
-	17	TRBJ2-7	TRBV7-2	-	CASSLAFPPRGNYEQYF	TGTGCCAGCAGCTTAGCTTTCCCCCCCCGCGGGAACTACGAGCAGTACTTC
TRBD1	15	TRBJ2-1	TRBV20-1	many	CSARPGTGSYNEQFF	TGCAGTGCTAGACCCGGGACAGGGTCCTACAATGAGCAGTTCTTC
-	13	TRBJ1-5	TRBV10-3	many	CAIGISPNQPQHF	TGTGCCATCGGGATCTCCCCTAATCAGCCCCAGCATTTT
-	13	TRBJ1-1	TRBV24-1	many	CATASRQDTEAFF	TGTGCCACCGCCTCCCGGCAGGACACTGAAGCTTTCTTT
TRBD1	15	TRBJ1-1	TRBV5-1	many	CASSLRQGGGTEAFF	TGCGCCAGCAGCCTGCGACAGGGGGGTGGCACTGAAGCTTTCTTT
-	14	TRBJ2-3	TRBV29-1	many	CSVARSGGTDTQYF	TGCAGCGTTGCCCGGTCTGGCGGCACAGATACGCAGTATTTT
-	11	TRBJ2-1	TRBV11-3	many	CASSGDNEQFF	TGTGCCAGCAGCGGGGACAATGAGCAGTTCTTC
-	16	TRBJ2-3	TRBV25-1	-	CASSESSFAFTDTQYF	TGTGCCAGCAGTGAATCGTCCTTTGCCTTCACAGATACGCAGTATTTT
-	14	TRBJ1-2	TRBV4-1	many	CASSQDLGLRGYTF	TGCGCCAGCAGCCAAGATTTGGGTTTGAGAGGCTACACCTTC
-	14	TRBJ2-5	TRBV2	many	CASSSGPPGETQYF	TGTGCCAGCAGCTCTGGCCCCCCTGGAGAGACCCAGTACTTC
TRBD1	14	TRBJ2-7	TRBV12-3/TRBV12-4	many	CASSPQTGNYEQYF	TGTGCCAGCAGTCCCCAGACAGGGAACTACGAGCAGTACTTC
TRBD1	14	TRBJ2-7	TRBV6-6	many	CASTYWGTAYEQYF	TGTGCCAGCACCTACTGGGGGACAGCCTACGAGCAGTACTTC
TRBD2	17	TRBJ2-7	TRBV20-1	many	CSALTAGGLAKVYEQYF	TGCAGTGCCCTGACGGCGGGAGGTTTGGCGAAGGTCTACGAGCAGTACTTC
-	13	TRBJ2-7	TRBV11-2	many	CASSPPTPYEQYF	TGTGCCAGCAGCCCCCCTACCCCCTACGAGCAGTACTTC